This TCR beta chain was captured by sequencing in a study of shared clonotypes between healthy human individuals. On this clone itself: Its antigen is not known.

Study results and caveats: Some clonotypes were shared by all four sorted-subset donors, while others were not shared. The non-shared ones had lower generation probabilities than the shared ones.

Measured with immunoSEQ multiplex PCR; TCRdb has only the in-frame clones, and not every one. The sample lists about 1 million clones; approximately 80% were seen once. Germline assignment: CDR1 MNHNY and CDR2 SVGAGI (reference sequence). V lost 4 bases and J 7 bases, leaving 10 bases between the germline ends. The CDR3 is 12 residues long. V and J are TRBV6-6 and TRBJ1-1; D possibly corresponds to TRBD1 (5 bases). The sequenced material came from memory CD4+ T cells from PBMCs. Subset specified: CD45RA-negative fraction. The TCR sequence derives from a man in his late teens or twenties in good health. Some clones in this sample may be carry-over from other donors' samples. CDR3 DNA sequence: TGTGCCAGCAGTTTTACCGACAGTGAAGCTTTCTTT. Translation gives CASSFTDSEAFF.